This T cell receptor beta chain was recorded in a study of cytomegalovirus exposure and HLA in healthy donors. Study results and caveats: Reported performance of the classifier showed diagnosis of cytomegalovirus status with high specificity and sensitivity. Testing in vitro showed a few CMV-associated chains specific for CMV antigens.

V lost 5 bases, J lost 1 base, and 9 bases lay in between. Germline V gives CDR1 KGHSH, CDR2 LQKENI. This CDR3 is 14 amino acids long. TCRdb's table, derived via immunoSEQ multiplex PCR, lists solely in-frame clones and lacks some. The sample carries 90,000 to 150,000 clones, approximately 90% recorded once. The sample holds a few counts of this clone. No antigen is known for it. The material sequenced was PBMCs. This TCR was sampled from a man aged 18 to 29 in good health and CMV-seronegative. V and J are TRBV18 and TRBJ2-4; TRBD2 is a possible D gene (6 bases). In nucleotides, the CDR3 is TGTGCCAGCTCAGGGGGGACGGCCAAAAACATTCAGTACTTC. The encoded protein is CASSGGTAKNIQYF.